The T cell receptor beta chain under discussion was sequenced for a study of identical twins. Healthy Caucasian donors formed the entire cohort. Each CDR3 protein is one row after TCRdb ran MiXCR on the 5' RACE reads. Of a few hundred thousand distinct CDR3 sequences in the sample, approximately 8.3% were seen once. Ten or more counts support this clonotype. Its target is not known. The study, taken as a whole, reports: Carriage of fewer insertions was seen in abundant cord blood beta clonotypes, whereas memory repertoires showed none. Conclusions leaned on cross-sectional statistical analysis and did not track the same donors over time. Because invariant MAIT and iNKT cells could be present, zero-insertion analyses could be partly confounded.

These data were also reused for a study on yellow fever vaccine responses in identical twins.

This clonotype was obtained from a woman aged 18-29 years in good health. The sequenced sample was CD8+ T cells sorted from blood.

CDR3 loop: CASSFPGDYGYTF. CDR3 nucleotide sequence: TGTGCCAGCAGTTTCCCGGGGGACTATGGCTACACCTTC. The chain joins TRBV28 to TRBJ1-2; possibly TRBD1 for D (5 bases). The V gene's germline CDR1 is MDHEN and CDR2 SYDVKM. This CDR3 comprises 13 residues. Trimming left V 3 bases short and J 3 bases short, with 8 bases between.